A single sample gave rise to the 7 T cell receptor beta chains below, sequenced in a study of tissue T cells after allogeneic stem cell transplantation. The time point: mouse harvest day 7 after allogeneic transplant. Each mouse received 10^7 T-cell-depleted marrow cells plus 10^6 splenic CD5+ T cells by tail vein. Method: immunoSEQ multiplex PCR; TCRdb's copy keeps in-frame clones and lacks some. Here the sample spans almost 9,500 clones, about half being singletons. The material sequenced was gut tissue. These receptors were obtained from a female BALB/c mouse given C57BL/6 T cells with graft-versus-host disease after an allogeneic hematopoietic cell transplant.

To note about this clone: Gene names are mouse gene names. The covered CDR3 bases are TGTGCCAGCAGTCAACAGGACACAGAAGTCTTC. It is translated as CASSQQDTEVF. The CDR3 reads in full as CASSQQDTEVFF. The genes are TRBV26 and TRBJ1-1, with D perhaps matching TRBD1 (5 bases). The CDR3 end falls 1 residue outside the read, so it is completed with the germline J gene. This CDR3 has 12 residues. The V end lost 4 bases, the J end lost 3 bases, and 6 bases lay between the germline ends. CDR1 is KGHPV and CDR2 is FQNQEV in the germline V gene (reference sequence).

As to this clone: All gene names here are mouse names. The CDR3 extends 1 residue past the end of the read, so its final part is completed from the germline J gene. The chain uses TRBV23 and TRBJ2-2. The CDR3 runs 14 residues. Germline V CDR1 and CDR2: KGHTA, FQNQQP. Incomplete CDR3 DNA: TGCTCCAGCAGTCAATTGACAAACACCGGGCAGCTCTAC. As protein: CSSSQLTNTGQLY. In full, the CDR3 reads CSSSQLTNTGQLYF.

Details on this clone: Gene names and germline refer to mouse. Read data end 1 residue before the CDR3 end; the end is taken from the germline J gene. The J gene is TRBJ2-5, the V gene TRBV26; D remains ambiguous. Germline assignment: CDR1 KGHPV and CDR2 FQNQEV (reference sequence). V lost 6 bases to trimming and J lost 0 bases, with 10 bases between them. The CDR3 runs to 14 residues. The CDR3 bases that were read are TGTGCCAGCAGCCCAGACTTTAACCAAGACACCCAGTAC. Its translation is CASSPDFNQDTQY. The full CDR3 protein is CASSPDFNQDTQYF.

Of note for this clone: Gene labels here are mouse ones. CDR3 in amino acids: CASSLPSQNTLYF. The sequenced part of the CDR3 DNA is TGTGCCAGCAGTCTCCCTAGTCAAAACACCTTGTAC. The V gene is TRBV26, the J gene TRBJ2-4; D not certain. The missing CDR3 end, 1 residue past where the read stops, is filled in from the germline J gene. The length of the CDR3 is 13 residues. The germline CDR1 and CDR2 sequences are KGHPV and FQNQEV (reference sequence). Trimming cost V 3 bases and J 0 bases, with 4 bases left between them.

As concerns this clone: The gene symbols are mouse symbols. The CDR3 end is not reached by the read, which stops 1 residue before it; the germline J gene fills it in. The chain links TRBV3 to TRBJ2-7; D is uncertain. V was trimmed by 0 bases and J by 4 bases, leaving 7 bases between them. Germline V gives CDR1 SNHLY, CDR2 FYNGKV (reference sequence). This CDR3 is 13 amino acids long. The CDR3 is CASSLAPGYEQYF. The sequenced part of the CDR3 DNA is TGTGCCAGCAGCTTAGCGCCGGGTTATGAACAGTAC.

For this clone: Germline and genes here are mouse. The read falls 1 residue short of the CDR3 end, and the missing part is taken from the germline J gene. The J gene is TRBJ2-7, the V gene TRBV5, with 12 bases matching TRBD2. V was pared by 1 base and J by 7 bases, with 2 bases of the junction left unmatched. This CDR3 is built from 14 residues. Germline values: CDR1 LGHNA, CDR2 YNLKQL (reference sequence). Incomplete CDR3 DNA: TGTGCCAGCAGCCAAGTGGACTGGGGGGGGGAACAGTAC. Its translation: CASSQVDWGGEQY. The whole CDR3 sequence is CASSQVDWGGEQYF.

In this sample, this clone turned up once. Gene names follow the mouse nomenclature. The read halts 1 residue ahead of the CDR3 end, with the missing end drawn from the germline J gene. The chain is built from TRBV24 and TRBJ2-7, with 10 bases matching TRBD1. V was pared by 1 base and J by 3 bases, with 6 bases of the junction left unmatched. The CDR3 contains 16 residues. The germline V gene has CDR1 KGHTA and CDR2 FRNEEI. The CDR3 region is CASSLSLRDRGYEQYF. CDR3 DNA (partial): TGTGCCAGCAGTCTGTCCCTCCGGGACAGGGGCTATGAACAGTAC.